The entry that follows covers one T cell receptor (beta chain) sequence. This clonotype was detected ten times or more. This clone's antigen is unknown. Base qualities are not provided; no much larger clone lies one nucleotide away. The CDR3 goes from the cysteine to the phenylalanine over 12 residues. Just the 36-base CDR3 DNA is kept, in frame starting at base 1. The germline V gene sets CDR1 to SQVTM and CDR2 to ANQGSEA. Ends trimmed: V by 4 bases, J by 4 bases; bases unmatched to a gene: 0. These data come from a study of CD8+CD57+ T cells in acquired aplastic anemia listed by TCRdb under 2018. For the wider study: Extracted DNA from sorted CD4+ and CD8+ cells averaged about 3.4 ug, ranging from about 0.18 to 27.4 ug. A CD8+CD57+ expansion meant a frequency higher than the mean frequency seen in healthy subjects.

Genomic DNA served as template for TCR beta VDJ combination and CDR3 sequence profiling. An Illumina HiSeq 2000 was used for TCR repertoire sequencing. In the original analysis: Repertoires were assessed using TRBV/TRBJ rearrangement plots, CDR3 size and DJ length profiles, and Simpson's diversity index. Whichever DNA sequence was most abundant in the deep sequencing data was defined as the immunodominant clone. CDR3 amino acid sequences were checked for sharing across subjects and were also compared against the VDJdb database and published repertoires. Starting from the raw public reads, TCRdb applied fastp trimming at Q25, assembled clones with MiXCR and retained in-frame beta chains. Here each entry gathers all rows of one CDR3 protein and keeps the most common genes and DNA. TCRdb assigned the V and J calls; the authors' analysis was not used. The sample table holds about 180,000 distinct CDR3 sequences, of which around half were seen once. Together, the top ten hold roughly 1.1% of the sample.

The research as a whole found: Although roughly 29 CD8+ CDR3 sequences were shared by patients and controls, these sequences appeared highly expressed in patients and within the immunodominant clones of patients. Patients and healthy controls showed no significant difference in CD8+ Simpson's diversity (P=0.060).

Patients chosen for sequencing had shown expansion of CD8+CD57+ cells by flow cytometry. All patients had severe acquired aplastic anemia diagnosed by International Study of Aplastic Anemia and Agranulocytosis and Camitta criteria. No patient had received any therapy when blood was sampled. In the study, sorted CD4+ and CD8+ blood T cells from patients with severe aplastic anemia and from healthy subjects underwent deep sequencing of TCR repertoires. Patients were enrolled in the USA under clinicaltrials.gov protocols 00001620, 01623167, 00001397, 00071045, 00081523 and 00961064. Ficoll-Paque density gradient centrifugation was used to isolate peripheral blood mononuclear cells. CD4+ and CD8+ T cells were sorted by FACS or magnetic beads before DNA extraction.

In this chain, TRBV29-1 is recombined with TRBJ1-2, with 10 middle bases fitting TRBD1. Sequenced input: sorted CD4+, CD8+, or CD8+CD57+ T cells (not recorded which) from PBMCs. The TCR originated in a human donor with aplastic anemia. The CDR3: CSVGDRGYGYTF. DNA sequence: TGCAGCGTTGGGGACAGGGGCTATGGCTACACCTTC.